This T cell receptor (beta chain) was observed in a study of Ad26.COV2.S vaccination and SARS-CoV-2 variants. Germline-derived CDR1 and CDR2 are LGHNA and YSLEER. The CDR3 length is 16 residues. The germline V and J ends were trimmed by 0 bases and 4 bases, with 15 bases remaining between them. Method: immunoSEQ multiplex PCR; TCRdb's copy keeps in-frame clones and lacks some. The top ten clones hold about 2.5% of a sample with 430,000 or so clones, 85% to 90% of them seen once. Treatment indicated: 15 to 20 received Ad26.COV2.S at low or high dose, single or two shots; about 5 received placebo; per-sample allocation not given. Sampling was performed 63 days after the first vaccine or placebo injection.

Specimen: peripheral blood, collected in a trial of Ad26.COV2.S vaccine versus placebo. The chain recombines TRBV4-3 with TRBJ2-5, with D perhaps TRBD1 (6 bases). The source of this sequence is a person between 18 and 65 years old who received the Ad26.COV2.S COVID-19 vaccine or a placebo. CDR3 bases: TGCGCCAGCAGCCAAGATCTGCAGGGGCAGGGAGAGACCCAGTACTTC. It codes for CASSQDLQGQGETQYF.